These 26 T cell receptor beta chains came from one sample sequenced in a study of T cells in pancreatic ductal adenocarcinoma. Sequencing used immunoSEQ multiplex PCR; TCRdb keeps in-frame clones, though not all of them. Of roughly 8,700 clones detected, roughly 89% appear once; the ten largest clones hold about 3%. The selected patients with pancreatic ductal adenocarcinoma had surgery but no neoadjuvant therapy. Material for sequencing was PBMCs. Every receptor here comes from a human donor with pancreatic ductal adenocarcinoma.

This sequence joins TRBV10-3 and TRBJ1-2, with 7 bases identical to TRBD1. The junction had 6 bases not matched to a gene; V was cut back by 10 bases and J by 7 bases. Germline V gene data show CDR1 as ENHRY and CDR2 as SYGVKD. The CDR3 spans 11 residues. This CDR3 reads CANQGVSGYTF. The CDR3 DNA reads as TGTGCCAACCAGGGGGTGAGTGGCTACACCTTC.

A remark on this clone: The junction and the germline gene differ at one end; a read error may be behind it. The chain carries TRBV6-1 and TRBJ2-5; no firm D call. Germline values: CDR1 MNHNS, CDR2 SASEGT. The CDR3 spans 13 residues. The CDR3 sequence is CASSEALHIPSNF. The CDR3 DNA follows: TGTGCCAGCAGTGAAGCGCTTCACATCCCCTCCAACTTC.

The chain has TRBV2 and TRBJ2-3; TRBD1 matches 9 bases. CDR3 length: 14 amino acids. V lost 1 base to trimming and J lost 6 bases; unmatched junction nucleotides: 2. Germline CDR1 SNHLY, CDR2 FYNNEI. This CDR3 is CASSEGTGADTQYF. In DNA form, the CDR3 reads TGTGCCAGCAGTGAAGGGACAGGGGCCGATACGCAGTATTTT.

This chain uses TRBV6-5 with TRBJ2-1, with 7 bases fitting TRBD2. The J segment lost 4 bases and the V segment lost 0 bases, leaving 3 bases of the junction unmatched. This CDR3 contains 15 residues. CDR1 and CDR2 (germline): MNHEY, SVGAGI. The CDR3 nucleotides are TGTGCCAGCAGTTACTCCGGCGGGAGTTACAATGAGCAGTTCTTC. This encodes CASSYSGGSYNEQFF.

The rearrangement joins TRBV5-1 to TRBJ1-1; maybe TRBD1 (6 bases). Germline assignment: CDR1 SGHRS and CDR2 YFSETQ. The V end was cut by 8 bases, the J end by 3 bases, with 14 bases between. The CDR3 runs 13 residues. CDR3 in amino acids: CASRTARDTEAFF. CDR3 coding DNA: TGCGCCAGTCGGACAGCTCGAGACACTGAAGCTTTCTTT.

As DNA, the CDR3 is TGCGCCAGCAGCCGGTTTTGGAAGCAGGGCGCCGGGGAGCTGTTTTTT. Amino acid sequence: CASSRFWKQGAGELFF. V is TRBV4-3 and J is TRBJ2-2; TRBD1 might be the D (5 bases). Trimming left V 4 bases short and J 6 bases short, with 18 bases between. The CDR3 has 16 residues. Germline V lookup: CDR1 LGHNA, CDR2 YSLEER.

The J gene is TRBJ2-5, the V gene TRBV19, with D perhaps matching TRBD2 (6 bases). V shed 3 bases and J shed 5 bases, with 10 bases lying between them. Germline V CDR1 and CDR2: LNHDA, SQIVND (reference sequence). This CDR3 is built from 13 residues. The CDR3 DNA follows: TGTGCCAGTAGTATTAGGAGGGGCGAGACCCAGTACTTC. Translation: CASSIRRGETQYF.

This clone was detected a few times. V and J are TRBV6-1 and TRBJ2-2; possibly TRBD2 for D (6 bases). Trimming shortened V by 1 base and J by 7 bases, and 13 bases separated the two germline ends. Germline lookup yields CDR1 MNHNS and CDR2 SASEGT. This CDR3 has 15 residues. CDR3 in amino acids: CASSEVLGGVGELFF. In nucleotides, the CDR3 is TGTGCCAGCAGTGAAGTCTTGGGCGGGGTCGGGGAGCTGTTTTTT.

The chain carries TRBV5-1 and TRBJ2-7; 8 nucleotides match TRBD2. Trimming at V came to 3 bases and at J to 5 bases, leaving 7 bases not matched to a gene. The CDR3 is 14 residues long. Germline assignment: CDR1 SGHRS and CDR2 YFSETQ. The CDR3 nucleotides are TGCGCCAGCAGCTCAGCGGGGGATCCGAACGAGCAGTACTTC. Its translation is CASSSAGDPNEQYF.

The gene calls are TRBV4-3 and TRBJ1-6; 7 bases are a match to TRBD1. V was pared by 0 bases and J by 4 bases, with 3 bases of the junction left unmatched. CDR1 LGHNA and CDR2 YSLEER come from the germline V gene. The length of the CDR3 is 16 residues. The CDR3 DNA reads TGCGCCAGCAGCCAAGAGGGGGGACAGTATAATTCACCCCTCCACTTT. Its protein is CASSQEGGQYNSPLHF.

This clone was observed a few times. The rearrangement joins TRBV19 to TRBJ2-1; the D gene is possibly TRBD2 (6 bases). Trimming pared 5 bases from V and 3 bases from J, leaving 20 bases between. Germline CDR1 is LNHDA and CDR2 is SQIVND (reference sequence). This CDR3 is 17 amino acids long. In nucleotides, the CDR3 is TGTGCCAGTAGTGGCTCGGGACTCCTCATCGACTACAATGAGCAGTTCTTC. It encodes CASSGSGLLIDYNEQFF. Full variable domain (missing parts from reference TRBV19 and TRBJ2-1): DGGITQSPKYLFRKEGQNVTLSCEQNLNHDAMYWYRQDPGQGLRLIYYSQIVNDFQKGDIAEGYSVSREKKESFPLTVTSAQKNPTAFYLCASSGSGLLIDYNEQFFGPGTRLTVL.

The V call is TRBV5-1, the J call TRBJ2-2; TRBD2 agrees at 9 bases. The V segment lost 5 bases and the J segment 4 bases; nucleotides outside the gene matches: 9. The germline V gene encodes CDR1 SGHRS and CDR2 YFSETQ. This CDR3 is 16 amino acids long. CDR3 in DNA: TGCGCCAGCAGAGCCTTAGCGGGAGAGATCACCGGGGAGCTGTTTTTT. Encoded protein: CASRALAGEITGELFF.

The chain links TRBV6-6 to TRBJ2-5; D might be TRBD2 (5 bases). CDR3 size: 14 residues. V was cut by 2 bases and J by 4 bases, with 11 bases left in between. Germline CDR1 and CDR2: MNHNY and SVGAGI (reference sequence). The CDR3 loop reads CASSYGRVPETQYF. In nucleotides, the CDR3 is TGTGCCAGCAGTTACGGGCGGGTACCAGAGACCCAGTACTTC.

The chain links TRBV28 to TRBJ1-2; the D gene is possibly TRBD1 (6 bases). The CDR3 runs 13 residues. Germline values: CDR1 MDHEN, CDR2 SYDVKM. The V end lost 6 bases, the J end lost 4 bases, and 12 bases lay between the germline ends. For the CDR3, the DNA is TGTGCCAGCAGGACAGGCTTAGGCTATGGCTACACCTTC. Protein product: CASRTGLGYGYTF.

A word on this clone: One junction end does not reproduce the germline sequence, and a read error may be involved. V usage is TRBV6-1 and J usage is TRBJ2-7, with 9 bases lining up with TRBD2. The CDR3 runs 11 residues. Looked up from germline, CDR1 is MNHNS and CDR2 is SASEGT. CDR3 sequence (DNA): TGTGCCAGCCAAGCGGGTAGCGGGAGTCACTTC. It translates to CASQAGSGSHF.

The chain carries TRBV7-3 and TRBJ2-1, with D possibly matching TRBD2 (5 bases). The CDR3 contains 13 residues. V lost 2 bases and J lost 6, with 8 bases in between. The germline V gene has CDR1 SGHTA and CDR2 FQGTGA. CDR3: CASSLGGGNEQFF. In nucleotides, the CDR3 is TGTGCCAGCAGCTTAGGAGGTGGCAATGAGCAGTTCTTC.

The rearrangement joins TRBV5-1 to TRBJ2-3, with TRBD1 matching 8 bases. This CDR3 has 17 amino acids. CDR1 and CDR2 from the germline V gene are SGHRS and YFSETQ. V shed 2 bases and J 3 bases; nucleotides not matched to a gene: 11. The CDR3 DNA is TGCGCCAGCAGCTTCATGTATTTGGACAGGGTAACAGATACGCAGTATTTT. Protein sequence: CASSFMYLDRVTDTQYF.

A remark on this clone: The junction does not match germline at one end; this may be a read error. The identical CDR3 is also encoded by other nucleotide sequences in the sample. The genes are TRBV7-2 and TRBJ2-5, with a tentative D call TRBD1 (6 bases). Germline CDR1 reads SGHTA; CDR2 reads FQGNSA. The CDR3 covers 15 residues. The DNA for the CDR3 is TGTGCCAGCAGCTTTAGACACAGGGTCCAAGAGACCCAATACTTC. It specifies CASSFRHRVQETQYF.

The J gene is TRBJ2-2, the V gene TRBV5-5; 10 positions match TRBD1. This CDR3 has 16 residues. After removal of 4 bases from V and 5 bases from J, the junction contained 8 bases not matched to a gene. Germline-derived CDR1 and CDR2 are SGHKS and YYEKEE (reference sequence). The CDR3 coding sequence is TGTGCCAGCAGCCCGTGGGGACAGGGGAATACCGGGGAGCTGTTTTTT. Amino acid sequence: CASSPWGQGNTGELFF.

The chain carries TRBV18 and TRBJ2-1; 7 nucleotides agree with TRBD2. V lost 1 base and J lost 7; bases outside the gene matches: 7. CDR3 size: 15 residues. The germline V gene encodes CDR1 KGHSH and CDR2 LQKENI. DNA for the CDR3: TGTGCCAGCTCACCACGTAGGACTAGTCTTAATGAGCAGTTCTTC. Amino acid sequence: CASSPRRTSLNEQFF.

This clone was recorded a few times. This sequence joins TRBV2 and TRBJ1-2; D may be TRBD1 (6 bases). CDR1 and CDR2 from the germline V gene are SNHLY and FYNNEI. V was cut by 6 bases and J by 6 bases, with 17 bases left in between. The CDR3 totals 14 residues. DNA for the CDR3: TGTGCCAGCAGCCCGCAAGGGCCAGGGGATGGCTACACCTTC. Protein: CASSPQGPGDGYTF.

CDR3 residues: CASNMQQGGRVAFF. In nucleotides, the CDR3 is TGTGCCAGCAATATGCAGCAAGGGGGCCGTGTTGCTTTCTTT. The chain has TRBV11-3 and TRBJ1-1, with TRBD1 matching 7 bases. J gave up 11 bases and V 7 bases, and 16 bases lay outside the gene matches. This CDR3 has 14 residues. Germline V CDR1 and CDR2: SGHNT, YENEEA.

CDR3 sequence reads: CASGGDRYSGANVLTF. The DNA of the CDR3 is TGTGCCAGCGGAGGGGACAGGTACTCTGGGGCCAACGTCCTGACTTTC. The chain links TRBV6-6 to TRBJ2-6; 8 nucleotides line up with TRBD1. The CDR3 is 16 residues long. In germline, CDR1 is MNHNY, CDR2 SVGAGI (reference sequence). V trimming: 8 bases; J trimming: 0 bases; junction bases outside the gene matches: 6.

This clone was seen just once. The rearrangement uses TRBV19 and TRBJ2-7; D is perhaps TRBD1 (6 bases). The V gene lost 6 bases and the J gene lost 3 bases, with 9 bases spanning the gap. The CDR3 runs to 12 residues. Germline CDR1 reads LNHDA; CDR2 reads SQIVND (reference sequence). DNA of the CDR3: TGTGCCAGTAGGGACAGAAACTACGAGCAGTACTTC. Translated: CASRDRNYEQYF.

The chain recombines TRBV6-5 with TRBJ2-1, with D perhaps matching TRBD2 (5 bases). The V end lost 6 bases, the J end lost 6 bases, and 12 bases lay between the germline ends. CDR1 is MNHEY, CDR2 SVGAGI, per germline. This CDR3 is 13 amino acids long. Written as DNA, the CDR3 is TGTGCCAGCAGACTAGGTCGATTCAATGAGCAGTTCTTC. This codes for CASRLGRFNEQFF.

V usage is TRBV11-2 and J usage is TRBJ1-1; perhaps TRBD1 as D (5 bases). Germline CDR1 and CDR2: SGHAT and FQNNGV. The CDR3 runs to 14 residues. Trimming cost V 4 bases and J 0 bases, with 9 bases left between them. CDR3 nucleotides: TGTGCCAGCAGCTGGACATCTATGAACACTGAAGCTTTCTTT. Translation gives CASSWTSMNTEAFF.